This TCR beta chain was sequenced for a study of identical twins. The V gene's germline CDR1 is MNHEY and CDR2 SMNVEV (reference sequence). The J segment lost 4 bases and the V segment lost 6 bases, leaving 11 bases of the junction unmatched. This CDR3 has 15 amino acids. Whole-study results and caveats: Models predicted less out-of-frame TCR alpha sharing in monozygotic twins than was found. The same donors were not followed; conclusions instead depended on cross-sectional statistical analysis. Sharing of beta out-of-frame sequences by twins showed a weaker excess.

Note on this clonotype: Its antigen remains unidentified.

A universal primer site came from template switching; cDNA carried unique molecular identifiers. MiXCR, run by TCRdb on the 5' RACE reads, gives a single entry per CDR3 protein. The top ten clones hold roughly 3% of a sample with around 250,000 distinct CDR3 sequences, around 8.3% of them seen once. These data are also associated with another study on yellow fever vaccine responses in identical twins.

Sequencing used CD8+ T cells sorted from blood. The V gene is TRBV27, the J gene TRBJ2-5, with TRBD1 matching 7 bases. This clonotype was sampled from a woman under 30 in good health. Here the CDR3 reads CASRSQAGTVETQYF. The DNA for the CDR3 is TGTGCCAGCAGATCGCAAGCCGGGACAGTAGAGACCCAGTACTTC.